Below are 25 T cell receptor beta chains sequenced from a single sample in a study of control samples from healthy donors and cancer patients. TCRdb keeps only in-frame clones here, not all; method: immunoSEQ multiplex PCR. This table has around 80,000 clones, about 95% appearing once. Sequencing was performed on blood. These receptor sequences come from a woman in her twenties or thirties in good health.

The chain employs TRBV30 and TRBJ1-6, with D unclear. Trimming took off 0 bases at V and 0 bases at J, with 6 bases between the two ends. There are 15 residues in the CDR3. Per the germline V gene, CDR1 is GTSNPN and CDR2 is SVGIG (reference sequence). The CDR3 DNA reads as TGTGCCTGGAGTGTAGGAAGCTCCTATAATTCACCCCTCCACTTT. This encodes CAWSVGSSYNSPLHF.

V gene TRBV7-9 combines with J gene TRBJ2-3; 13 bases agree with TRBD2. Germline V gene lookup returns CDR1 SEHNR and CDR2 FQNEAQ (reference sequence). The CDR3 totals 14 residues. The junction had 2 bases not matched to a gene; V was cut back by 5 bases and J by 6 bases. The CDR3 is CASSLGLAGDTQYF. The CDR3 bases are TGTGCCAGCAGCCTGGGACTAGCGGGGGATACGCAGTATTTT.

This chain links TRBV4-1 with TRBJ2-7; the D call may be TRBD1 or TRBD2 (5 bases each). Per germline, CDR1 MGHRA and CDR2 YSYEKL. The CDR3 has 14 amino acids. Trimming stripped 1 base from V and 10 bases from J, with 17 bases between. The CDR3, as DNA: TGCGCCAGCAGCCAAGGGGACGGCCTTGGTTTCCAGTACTTC. Amino acid sequence: CASSQGDGLGFQYF.

This CDR3 is CASSLWEDEQYF. The CDR3 DNA follows: TGTGCCAGCAGCCTCTGGGAGGACGAGCAGTACTTC. V is TRBV7-9 and J is TRBJ2-7, with D perhaps matching TRBD2 (6 bases). Deletions cut 5 bases from V and 5 bases from J, with 10 bases between. Looked up from germline, CDR1 is SEHNR and CDR2 is FQNEAQ (reference sequence). The CDR3 consists of 12 residues. Looking up the rest from reference TRBV7-9 and TRBJ2-7 gives the full variable domain: DTGVSQNPRHKITKRGQNVTFRCDPISEHNRLYWYRQTLGQGPEFLTYFQNEAQLEKSRLLSDRFSAERPKGSFSTLEIQRTEQGDSAMYLCASSLWEDEQYFGPGTRLTVT.

The chain couples TRBV19 to TRBJ1-6, with TRBD1 as a possible D gene (5 bases). Germline V gene lookup returns CDR1 LNHDA and CDR2 SQIVND (reference sequence). The CDR3 spans 16 residues. Trimming shortened V by 8 bases and J by 0 bases, and 14 bases separated the two germline ends. The CDR3, as DNA: TGTGCCAGTTCCTGGGGGGAGACCTCCTATAATTCACCCCTCCACTTT. It encodes CASSWGETSYNSPLHF.

The chain joins TRBV5-1 to TRBJ1-2; a weak D match, TRBD1 (5 bases). Trimming removed 4 bases from V and 8 bases from J, with 18 bases in between. Germline V lookup: CDR1 SGHRS, CDR2 YFSETQ. CDR3 length: 14 residues. CDR3 DNA: TGCGCCAGCAGCCCCTCGGGCCCAGGGCGCGGCTACACCTTC. Its translation is CASSPSGPGRGYTF.

On this clone: This could be a read error, since a much larger clone is one nucleotide away. This same CDR3 is encoded by further DNA sequences in the sample. V is TRBV3-1 (or the pseudogene TRBV3-2) and J is TRBJ2-3, with D unclear. CDR1 is LGHDT and CDR2 is YNNKEL in the germline V gene (reference sequence). This CDR3 comprises 11 residues. Between the trimmed V and J ends, which lost 2 bases and 3 bases, there was a span of 0 bases. The chain's CDR3 is CASSQTDTQYF. The DNA of the CDR3 is TGTGCCAGCAGCCAAACAGATACGCAGTATTTT.

The chain couples TRBV14 to TRBJ1-5; 9 bases are a match to TRBD1. V gave up 6 bases and J gave up 4 bases; unmatched junction bases: 16. The germline V gene encodes CDR1 SGHDN and CDR2 FVKESK. This CDR3 has 18 amino acids. DNA of the CDR3: TGTGCCAGCAGGGCACAGGGGGCGAAAGGGTTTTGGAATCAGCCCCAGCATTTT. This codes for CASRAQGAKGFWNQPQHF.

The chain employs TRBV6-5 and TRBJ2-7; D might be TRBD2 (6 bases). CDR3 size: 11 residues. Germline V gene data show CDR1 as MNHEY and CDR2 as SVGAGI. V was clipped by 6 bases and J by 6 bases, with 9 bases between them. The CDR3 DNA sequence: TGTGCCAGCAGGCGGGGTTCCGAGCAGTACGTC. This encodes CASRRGSEQYV.

The rearrangement joins TRBV3-1 (or the pseudogene TRBV3-2) to TRBJ2-6; no firm D call. The CDR3 runs 16 residues. The V end lost 3 bases, the J end lost 0 bases, and 9 bases lay between the germline ends. From germline, CDR1 is LGHDT and CDR2 YNNKEL (reference sequence). The CDR3 sequence: CASSHPLHSGANVLTF. CDR3 DNA: TGTGCCAGCAGCCACCCATTGCACTCTGGGGCCAACGTCCTGACTTTC.

V usage is TRBV4-1 and J usage is TRBJ2-6, with 10 bases fitting TRBD1. Germline V CDR1 and CDR2: MGHRA, YSYEKL. This CDR3 comprises 18 residues. Trimming removed 4 bases from V and 0 bases from J; junction bases left unmatched: 6. CDR3 DNA: TGCGCCAGCAGCCCAGACAGGGGGCGAAGCTCTGGGGCCAACGTCCTGACTTTC. Protein sequence: CASSPDRGRSSGANVLTF.

The chain has TRBV20-1 and TRBJ1-3; tentative D call: TRBD1 (5 bases). This CDR3 spans 13 amino acids. V lost 3 bases and J lost 2, with 8 bases in between. Looked up from germline, CDR1 is DFQATT and CDR2 is SNEGSKA (reference sequence). This CDR3 reads CSASQGTGNTIYF. The DNA for the CDR3 is TGCAGTGCTAGTCAGGGAACTGGAAACACCATATATTTT.

This sequence joins TRBV30 and TRBJ2-3; 11 nucleotides align to TRBD1. V shed 5 bases and J 2 bases; nucleotides not matched to a gene: 12. Germline CDR1 and CDR2: GTSNPN and SVGIG (reference sequence). The CDR3 length is 17 residues. CDR3 bases: TGTGCCTGGGCAAACCGGGACAGGGGGTCGTTCACAGATACGCAGTATTTT. Its translation is CAWANRDRGSFTDTQYF. The complete variable domain, with remaining parts taken from reference TRBV30 and TRBJ2-3, reads SQTIHQWPATLVQPVGSPLSLECTVEGTSNPNLYWYRQAAGRGLQLLFYSVGIGQISSEVPQNLSASRPQDRQFILSSKKLLLSDSGFYLCAWANRDRGSFTDTQYFGPGTRLTVL.

The V gene is TRBV7-9, the J gene TRBJ1-1; D remains ambiguous. CDR1 and CDR2 from the germline V gene are SEHNR and FQNEAQ (reference sequence). V was shortened by 4 bases and J by 8 bases, with 11 bases between the two germline ends. This CDR3 region has 12 residues. CDR3 bases: TGTGCCAGCAGCTATGGACCTTTCGAAGCTTTCTTT. Protein sequence: CASSYGPFEAFF. The complete variable domain, with remaining parts taken from reference TRBV7-9 and TRBJ1-1, reads DTGVSQNPRHKITKRGQNVTFRCDPISEHNRLYWYRQTLGQGPEFLTYFQNEAQLEKSRLLSDRFSAERPKGSFSTLEIQRTEQGDSAMYLCASSYGPFEAFFGQGTRLTVV.

The chain is built from TRBV6-5 and TRBJ1-1; no clear D. Germline V CDR1 and CDR2: MNHEY, SVGAGI. Trimming stripped 4 bases from V and 8 bases from J, with 11 bases between. The CDR3 spans 12 residues. The CDR3 loop is CASSSITDEAFF. In nucleotides, the CDR3 is TGTGCCAGCAGTTCTATTACCGACGAAGCTTTCTTT.

The V call is TRBV11-2, the J call TRBJ1-5; 7 positions match TRBD1. Per germline, CDR1 SGHAT and CDR2 FQNNGV. This CDR3 comprises 15 residues. V trimming: 5 bases; J trimming: 5 bases; junction bases outside the gene matches: 9. CDR3 region: CASSVGQPGDQPQHF. In DNA form, the CDR3 reads TGTGCCAGCAGCGTGGGACAGCCAGGGGATCAGCCCCAGCATTTT.

This chain joins TRBV5-4 and TRBJ2-1; tentatively, D is TRBD2 (5 bases). The V end lost 6 bases, the J end lost 8 bases, and 12 bases lay between the germline ends. The CDR3 totals 12 residues. The germline gives CDR1 SGHNT, CDR2 YYREEE (reference sequence). CDR3 sequence (DNA): TGTGCCAGCATCGGGGAGAGGGATGAGCAGTTCTTC. It translates to CASIGERDEQFF.

Remarks on this clone: An end of the junction differs from the germline gene, which may be a read error. This chain joins TRBV19 and TRBJ2-3; 9 nucleotides match TRBD2. Germline V gene lookup returns CDR1 LNHDA and CDR2 SQIVND (reference sequence). The CDR3 sequence is 13 residues long. The CDR3 loop is CASSMVSSGDLVF. In nucleotides, the CDR3 is TGTGCCAGTAGCATGGTGTCTAGCGGGGACTTAGTTTTT.

V is TRBV6-5 and J is TRBJ2-7; D is possibly TRBD1 or TRBD2 (6 bases each). The CDR3 has 12 amino acids. Germline V lookup: CDR1 MNHEY, CDR2 SVGAGI. V lost 7 bases, J lost 8 bases, and 15 bases lay in between. CDR3 region: CASTPVGGQQYV. DNA for the CDR3: TGTGCCAGCACCCCCGTCGGGGGCCAGCAGTACGTC.

The chain links TRBV20-1 to TRBJ1-2; TRBD1 matches at 7 bases. This CDR3 contains 11 residues. Germline V CDR1 and CDR2: DFQATT, SNEGSKA (reference sequence). With 7 bases clipped from V and 7 bases from J, the junction kept 6 bases outside the gene matches. This chain's CDR3 is CSGTGAGGYTF. The CDR3 coding sequence is TGCAGTGGTACAGGGGCTGGTGGCTACACCTTC.

CDR3 in DNA: TGCGCCAGCAGCCTCCTTAGCGGGAAGACCTACGAGCAGTACTTC. It codes for CASSLLSGKTYEQYF. This chain uses TRBV5-1 with TRBJ2-7; 8 bases fit TRBD2. V shed 4 bases and J 2 bases; nucleotides not matched to a gene: 8. CDR1 SGHRS and CDR2 YFSETQ come from the germline V gene. This CDR3 is 15 amino acids long.

V is TRBV27 and J is TRBJ1-1, with 7 bases matching TRBD1. V shed 3 bases, J shed 5 bases, and the junction held 9 bases outside the gene matches. CDR1 is MNHEY, CDR2 SMNVEV, per germline (reference sequence). The CDR3 contains 15 residues. The CDR3 protein is CASSFKDRIRTEAFF. As DNA, the CDR3 is TGTGCCAGCAGTTTCAAGGACAGGATTCGAACTGAAGCTTTCTTT.

J is TRBJ1-2 and V is TRBV7-9; TRBD1 is a possible D gene (5 bases). With 0 bases removed from V and 1 base from J, the gap between germline ends came to 15 bases. The CDR3 length is 17 residues. Germline loops: CDR1 SEHNR, CDR2 FQNEAQ (reference sequence). The CDR3 region has the DNA TGTGCCAGCAGCTTAGCGGGGCTCGATGGGATTAACTATGGCTACACCTTC. Amino acids: CASSLAGLDGINYGYTF.

In regard to this clone: Other nucleotide sequences in the sample specify the same CDR3. This chain uses TRBV3-1 (or the pseudogene TRBV3-2) with TRBJ1-1, with a possible D match to TRBD1 (5 bases). Between the trimmed V and J ends, which lost 1 base and 1 base, there was a span of 7 bases. CDR1 is LGHDT, CDR2 YNNKEL, per germline (reference sequence). The CDR3 covers 14 residues. CDR3 protein: CASSQVGGNTEAFF. For the CDR3, the DNA is TGTGCCAGCAGCCAAGTCGGGGGGAACACTGAAGCTTTCTTT.

This clone was seen a handful of times. The chain joins TRBV30 to TRBJ2-3; no clear D. Germline lookup yields CDR1 GTSNPN and CDR2 SVGIG (reference sequence). The CDR3 loop spans 13 amino acids. V gave up 2 bases and J gave up 2 bases, with 8 bases separating them. The CDR3 loop reads CAWSRRLTDTQYF. As DNA, the CDR3 is TGTGCCTGGAGTAGGCGGCTCACAGATACGCAGTATTTT.